This T cell receptor beta chain is from a study of blood T cell repertoires in COVID-19 (dated by TCRdb to the early 2020s). Broadly, across the study: Samples from collaborators originated in the United States, Italy and Spain and spanned both the acute and convalescent phases of COVID-19. The dataset comprised deeply sampled blood TCRbeta repertoires from subjects exposed to, actively infected with, or recovered from COVID-19. The samples were drawn from the first 160 participants of the ongoing ImmuneRACE study and from under 1,500 subjects provided by 6 global collaborators. A freely available public database, intended as a resource for researchers studying the immune response to SARS-CoV-2, is where the repertoires were released. The material from the prospective study consisted of cDNA or gDNA derived from T cells, B-cell-depleted T cells, or PBMCs. The sample metadata nearly always contained a de-identified subject ID, COVID-19 status, age in years and sex. Where available, HLA class I and class II types were taken from metadata supplied by the sample provider and were not determined by assay-based typing. The full study reports these points: How much clinical and demographic metadata was included differed by source and by participant, and the metadata was provided uncurated.

TCRbeta CDR3 regions were amplified from genomic DNA by means of the immunoSEQ Assay, a bias-controlled multiplex PCR. Per the original workflow: Within the assay, amplification of reference gene primers was used to estimate how many nucleated cells each sample contained. Sequence reads were collapsed and filtered to measure the absolute abundance of every unique TCRbeta CDR3 rearrangement. Productive Simpson clonality was computed per sample as the square root of Simpson's diversity index over productive rearrangements. TCRdb's version of the immuneACCESS table is confined to in-frame rearrangements and falls short of the full clone set. An unresolved V gene accounts for under half of the shortfall where checked; the remainder is of unknown origin. V, J and clone size are taken as reported in that table, and D and trimming were inferred from the DNA itself. The sample records around 70,000 clones, roughly 84% of which are singletons. Of the sample, approximately 10% falls within the top ten clones.

V loses 5 bases at its end and J loses 6 bases; junction bases beyond the gene matches: 19. CDR1 MDHEN and CDR2 SYDVKM were looked up in the germline V gene. From its cysteine to its phenylalanine, the CDR3 spans 20 amino acids. Just the 60-base CDR3 DNA is kept, in frame starting at base 1. The collaborating institutions used their own protocols to collect whole blood in K2EDTA tubes. For TCRbeta analysis, collaborators shipped samples as frozen whole blood, isolated PBMCs, or DNA extracted from either of those sample types. On this clone itself: Its antigen remains unidentified. Qualities for individual bases were not recorded, and no much larger clone is one base off.

This receptor was taken from a woman younger than 35 with acute or convalescent COVID-19. The specimen sequenced was peripheral blood. The chain links TRBV28 with TRBJ2-2, and TRBD2 aligns with 12 junction nucleotides. At the DNA level, the sequence is TGTGCCAGCAGTACCTCGGGACTAGCGGGCCCCAGTTTAGTGTCCGGGGAGCTGTTTTTT. Translation gives CASSTSGLAGPSLVSGELFF.